This TCR beta chain was observed in a study of blood T cell repertoires in COVID-19. Study overall: COVID-19 samples from acute and convalescent phases originated in the United States, Italy and Spain. Sample material is recorded as cDNA or gDNA derived from T cells, B-cell-depleted T cells, or PBMCs.

The CDR3 totals 14 residues. V shed 4 bases, J shed 8 bases, and the junction held 8 bases outside the gene matches. Germline CDR1 and CDR2: MNHEY and SMNVEV (reference sequence). Per the original data handling: By means of reference gene primer amplification, nucleated cell counts were estimated. Sequencing was performed with immunoSEQ multiplex PCR; in TCRdb, only in-frame clones are kept and a portion is missing. For V, J and clone size, that table is used; D and trimming come from the DNA. The table records 95,000 to 150,000 clones, almost 80% of them present only once. This chain uses TRBV27 with TRBJ1-2; 9 bases match TRBD1. Sequencing used peripheral blood. This TCR was sampled from a human donor in a cohort sampled during active COVID-19. The CDR3, as DNA: TGTGCCAGCAGTTCAAGGGACAGGGTAACGGGCTACACCTTC. Translating it yields CASSSRDRVTGYTF.